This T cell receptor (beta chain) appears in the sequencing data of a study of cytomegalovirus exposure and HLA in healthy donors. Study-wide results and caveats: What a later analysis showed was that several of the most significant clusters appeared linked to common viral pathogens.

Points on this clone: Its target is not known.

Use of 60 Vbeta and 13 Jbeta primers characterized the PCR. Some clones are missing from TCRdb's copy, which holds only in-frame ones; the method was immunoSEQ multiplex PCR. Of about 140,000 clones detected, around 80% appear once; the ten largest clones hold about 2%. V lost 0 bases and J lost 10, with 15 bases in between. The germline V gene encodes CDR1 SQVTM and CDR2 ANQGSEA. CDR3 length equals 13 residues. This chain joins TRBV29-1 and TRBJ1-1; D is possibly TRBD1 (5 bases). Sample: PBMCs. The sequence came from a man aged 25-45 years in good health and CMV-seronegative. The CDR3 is CSVEDIGYRGAFF. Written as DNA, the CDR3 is TGCAGCGTTGAAGATATAGGTTATAGGGGAGCTTTCTTT.